A single sample is the source of the 16 T cell receptor beta chains below, sequenced in a study of monozygotic twins with inflammatory bowel disease. TCRdb re-called the 5' RACE reads and gives one entry per CDR3 protein, without DNA. The table lists 400,000 or so distinct CDR3 sequences. The source material was blood. The receptors derive from a human donor with ulcerative colitis or Crohn's disease, or a healthy co-twin of an affected twin (not recorded which).

The chain carries TRBV3-1 and TRBJ2-1; TCRdb's D call of TRBD1 is untestable without DNA. The CDR3 consists of 14 residues. Per germline, CDR1 LGHDT and CDR2 YNNKEL (reference sequence). The CDR3 region is CASSLAGRYNEQFF.

J is TRBJ1-6 and V is TRBV5-1. Germline loops: CDR1 SGHRS, CDR2 YFSETQ. The CDR3 consists of 13 residues. The CDR3 sequence is CASSISGYSPLHF.

V gene TRBV6-2 or TRBV6-3 combines with J gene TRBJ1-5. CDR3 length: 12 residues. Per the germline V gene, CDR1 is MNHEY and CDR2 is SVGEGT. CDR3 amino acids: CASSYSTRSQHF.

The chain is built from TRBV24-1 and TRBJ2-7. Germline loops: CDR1 KGHDR, CDR2 SFDVKD. The CDR3 is 15 amino acids. This CDR3 reads CATSDTTANFYEQYF.

The chain combines TRBV5-1 with TRBJ1-2; TCRdb proposes TRBD1, but this gene call is untestable without DNA. The CDR3 loop spans 13 amino acids. Looked up from germline, CDR1 is SGHRS and CDR2 is YFSETQ. The CDR3 spells CASSQDTHYGYTF.

The CDR3 loop is CASRKGQGAYEQYF. The V and J genes are TRBV6-6 and TRBJ2-7; TCRdb proposes TRBD1, but this gene call is untestable without DNA. The CDR3 spans 14 residues. Germline loops: CDR1 MNHNY, CDR2 SVGAGI (reference sequence).

The V call is TRBV20-1, the J call TRBJ1-5; the TRBD1 assignment by TCRdb is unverifiable without DNA. CDR1 DFQATT and CDR2 SNEGSKA come from the germline V gene (reference sequence). This CDR3 is 15 amino acids long. The chain's CDR3 is CSASGQGLINQPQHF.

V and J are TRBV20-1 and TRBJ2-7; TCRdb selects TRBD2, and the lack of DNA leaves this call unchecked. Germline CDR1 and CDR2: DFQATT and SNEGSKA (reference sequence). The CDR3 length is 13 residues. CDR3 sequence: CSATGGGPYEQYF.

The rearrangement uses TRBV6-1 and TRBJ2-1; TCRdb designates TRBD2, a call that cannot be tested without DNA. Germline assignment: CDR1 MNHNS and CDR2 SASEGT. This CDR3 has 14 residues. The CDR3 spells CASSEIGGSYPQFF.

The chain employs TRBV6-1 and TRBJ1-4; TCRdb reports TRBD1, a call that lacks DNA to check it against. The germline CDR1 and CDR2 sequences are MNHNS and SASEGT. The CDR3 is 14 amino acids. CDR3 sequence reads: CASSERAANEKLFF.

V and J are TRBV5-1 and TRBJ1-4. The length of the CDR3 is 16 residues. Germline V gives CDR1 SGHRS, CDR2 YFSETQ. This CDR3 reads CASSLELRDSNEKLFF.

The chain is built from TRBV24-1 and TRBJ1-1. Looked up from germline, CDR1 is KGHDR and CDR2 is SFDVKD. The CDR3 loop spans 12 amino acids. The CDR3 sequence: CATSDLIPNGFF.

The V call is TRBV11-2, the J call TRBJ2-2; no DNA is available, so the TRBD2 call from TCRdb remains unchecked. Germline values: CDR1 SGHAT, CDR2 FQNNGV. The CDR3 loop spans 14 amino acids. The CDR3 reads CASSFAGVTGELFF.

This chain links TRBV7-2 with TRBJ2-7. CDR3 size: 13 residues. Germline loops: CDR1 SGHTA, CDR2 FQGNSA. CDR3 in amino acids: CASSLGFDQEQYF.

The genes are TRBV7-9 and TRBJ1-6; the TRBD1 assignment by TCRdb is unverifiable without DNA. Germline assignment: CDR1 SEHNR and CDR2 FQNEAQ (reference sequence). The CDR3 is 14 amino acids. CDR3 loop: CASSLDREPSPLHF. Based on the CDR3 plus reference TRBV7-9 and TRBJ1-6, the full variable domain is DTGVSQNPRHKITKRGQNVTFRCDPISEHNRLYWYRQTLGQGPEFLTYFQNEAQLEKSRLLSDRFSAERPKGSFSTLEIQRTEQGDSAMYLCASSLDREPSPLHFGNGTRLTVT.

The chain employs TRBV25-1 and TRBJ1-2; the TRBD1 assignment by TCRdb is unverifiable without DNA. Germline loops: CDR1 MGHDK, CDR2 SYGVNS. The CDR3 sequence is 13 residues long. The CDR3 reads CASSVGVAYGYTF.